The clone carrying this TCR beta chain was counted ten times or more. Antigen unknown. This entry is derived from a study of T cells in Graves' hyperthyroidism and ophthalmopathy. Whole-study findings and limits: In validation, the model predicted ophthalmopathy. These predictions came a median approximately 5.9 months before onset.

This CDR3 is built from 12 residues. The J segment lost 4 bases and the V segment lost 3 bases, leaving 2 bases of the junction unmatched. Germline V lookup: CDR1 SQVTM, CDR2 ANQGSEA. Each patient was aged 18 to 65 and had newly diagnosed hyperthyroidism of under 2 months' duration. Amplified regions were TCR beta CDR3 sequences from RNA transcripts. The study used the HTBI primer set for a first-round RT-PCR of the TCR CDR3. TCRdb reanalysed the multiplex PCR reads using MiXCR and keeps one entry per CDR3 protein. The sample includes about 680,000 distinct CDR3 sequences, about a third of them seen just once.

Sequencing was performed on blood. The receptor was derived from a woman aged 40-49 years with Graves' hyperthyroidism. The chain is built from TRBV29-1 and TRBJ2-5; TRBD2 matches 7 bases. The CDR3 DNA reads as TGCAGCGTTGATCAGCGGGGAGAGACCCAGTACTTC. This gives the protein CSVDQRGETQYF.